This T cell receptor (beta chain) was identified in a study of blood T cell repertoires in COVID-19. About the research overall: Some COVID-19 samples were acute and others convalescent; all came from the United States, Italy and Spain. In each case, the material was cDNA or gDNA derived from T cells, B-cell-depleted T cells, or PBMCs.

Recovered status in Cohort 3 required two negative PCRs, clearance, or symptom resolution. Original methodology: The authors estimated nucleated cell counts from reference gene primer amplification. The assay was immunoSEQ multiplex PCR, and TCRdb's table has in-frame clones only and misses some. V and J calls and clone size are those listed in that table; D and trimming were worked out from the DNA. The data contain under 350,000 clones, 75% to 90% of them seen just once; the ten biggest clones take up 1.5% to 2%. This TCR came from a woman aged 40 to 55 who had recovered from COVID-19. Sequencing was done on a sample of PBMCs or T cells enriched from blood (not recorded which).

The CDR3 loop is CASGLGGNTEAFF. For the CDR3, the DNA is TGTGCTAGTGGTTTGGGAGGGAACACTGAAGCTTTCTTT. The V call is TRBV12-5, the J call TRBJ1-1; D ambiguous. This CDR3 spans 13 amino acids. Trimming took off 1 base at V and 1 base at J, with 4 bases between the two ends. The germline V gene encodes CDR1 LGHNT and CDR2 FRNRAP.